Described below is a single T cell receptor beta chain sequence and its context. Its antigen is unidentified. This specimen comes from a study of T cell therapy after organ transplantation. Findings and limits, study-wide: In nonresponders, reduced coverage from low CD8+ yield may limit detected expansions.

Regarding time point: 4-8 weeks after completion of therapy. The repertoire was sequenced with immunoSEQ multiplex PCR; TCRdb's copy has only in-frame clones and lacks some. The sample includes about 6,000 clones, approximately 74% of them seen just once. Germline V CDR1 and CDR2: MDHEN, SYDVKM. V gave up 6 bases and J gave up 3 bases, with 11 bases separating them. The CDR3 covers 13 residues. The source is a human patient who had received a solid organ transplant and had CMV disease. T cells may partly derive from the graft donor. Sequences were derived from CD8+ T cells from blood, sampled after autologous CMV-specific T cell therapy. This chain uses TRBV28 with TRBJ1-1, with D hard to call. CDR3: CASRFPGDTEAFF. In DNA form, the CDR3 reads TGTGCCAGCAGATTCCCCGGGGACACTGAAGCTTTCTTT.